Below are 8 T cell receptor beta chains sequenced from a single sample in a study of esophageal squamous cell carcinoma under preoperative chemotherapy. Documented time point: after preoperative PTX-NDP chemotherapy. Via MiXCR, TCRdb re-called the PCR reads, giving one row per CDR3 protein. The repertoire holds 30,000 or so distinct CDR3 sequences, with approximately 55% as singletons. The biological material was taken from a patient given preoperative chemotherapy. These receptors originate from a human donor with esophageal squamous cell carcinoma. The donor label of this sample is uncertain.

The chain couples TRBV6-5 to TRBJ2-5, with D perhaps matching TRBD2 (6 bases). The J call may not be correct, given that the DNA end is closer to TRBJ2-1. This CDR3 has 13 amino acids. Germline V gene sequence: CDR1 MNHEY, CDR2 SVGAGI. CDR3 residues: CAGSYLGGETQFF. Written as DNA, the CDR3 is TGTGCGGGCAGTTACCTGGGGGGAGAGACCCAGTTCTTC.

This clonotype was observed many times. The V gene is TRBV6-1, the J gene TRBJ2-6; the match to TRBD1 covers 7 bases. The CDR3 is 20 amino acids. The germline V gene has CDR1 MNHNS and CDR2 SASEGT. V dropped 5 bases and J dropped 0; count of bases not matched to a gene: 16. In DNA, the CDR3 is TGTGCCAGCAGTACCCAAGACGACAGGGTATATCACTCTGGGGCCAACGTCCTGACTTTC. Encoded protein: CASSTQDDRVYHSGANVLTF.

Worth noting for this clonotype: Because it lacks the conserved phenylalanine or tryptophan at the end, this CDR3 is likely a read error. V is TRBV7-2 and J is TRBJ2-5; tentatively, D is TRBD2 (5 bases). The CDR3 runs 14 residues. CDR1 and CDR2 from the germline V gene are SGHTA and FQGNSA. CDR3 nucleotide sequence: TGTGCCAGCAGCTTAGCGGCGGGCCAAGCGACCCAGTACTCG. Translated: CASSLAAGQATQYS.

This clonotype was seen more than once but under ten times. Because it lacks the conserved phenylalanine or tryptophan at the end, this CDR3 is likely a read error. The DNA is left out, because the CDR3 cannot be placed on it with certainty; the CDR3 is given as TCRdb lists it. This sequence joins TRBV7-2 and TRBJ2-5; the listed D gene, TRBD2, was not tested against the DNA. In germline, CDR1 is SGHTA, CDR2 FQGNSA. The CDR3 is 16 residues long, counting both termini. The CDR3 here is CASSSGRGAPRETRYS.

This chain joins TRBV24-1 and TRBJ2-3; no clear D. Germline CDR1 and CDR2: KGHDR and SFDVKD. CDR3 length: 15 residues. Trimming removed 10 bases from V and 0 bases from J, with 16 bases in between. This CDR3 is CATSLQAVSTDTQYF. As DNA, the CDR3 is TGTGCCACGAGCCTCCAGGCTGTGAGCACAGATACGCAGTATTTT.

Worth noting for this clonotype: Relative to the germline gene, one junction end is altered; a read error may explain this. For the CDR3, the DNA is TGTGCGAGCAGTGGGGGCCTAGCCGTCGAGACCCAGTATTTC. As protein: CASSGGLAVETQYF. The chain uses TRBV6-1 and TRBJ2-5; TRBD1 is a possible D gene (6 bases). The CDR3 contains 14 residues. Germline V gene data show CDR1 as MNHNS and CDR2 as SASEGT.

V and J are TRBV6-5 and TRBJ2-7; either TRBD1 or TRBD2 may fit D (5 bases each). This CDR3 region has 18 residues. Trimming took off 0 bases at V and 3 bases at J, with 21 bases between the two ends. Germline CDR1 and CDR2: MNHEY and SVGAGI. CDR3: CASSYSSWGRGWVYEQYF. CDR3 sequence (DNA): TGTGCCAGCAGTTACTCGAGTTGGGGCCGGGGATGGGTCTACGAGCAGTACTTC.

Worth noting for this clonotype: The junction and the germline gene differ at one end; a read error may be behind it. The rearrangement joins TRBV7-2 to TRBJ2-5, with 8 bases lining up with TRBD2. CDR1 and CDR2 (germline): SGHTA, FQGNSA. The CDR3 contains 16 residues. The CDR3 bases are TGTGTTAGCAGCGGACTCGGGGGGGTTGTCCAAGATACCCAGTACTTC. It is translated as CVSSGLGGVVQDTQYF.